This TCR beta chain was identified during a study of blood T cell repertoires in COVID-19. Overall study context: Samples of COVID-19 (acute and convalescent) were obtained from the United States, Italy and Spain.

Authors' methods: Estimation of nucleated cell counts relied on the amplification of reference gene primers. Only in-frame clones appear in the TCRdb table, and some are missing; sequencing was by immunoSEQ multiplex PCR. The DNA gave D and trimming, while V, J and clone size come from that table. The sample lists 100,000 to 150,000 clones, 85% to 90% occurring once. Germline-derived CDR1 and CDR2 are SGHVS and FNYEAQ. Losses at the gene ends were 4 bases for V and 4 bases for J; bases not matched to a gene: 3. The CDR3 consists of 14 residues. The rearrangement joins TRBV7-6 to TRBJ2-2; 7 bases align to TRBD2. Sequencing input: peripheral blood. The receptor was isolated from a man aged 55 to 70 with COVID-19, enrolled during active disease. The CDR3 sequence: CASSSGTTTGELFF. The CDR3 DNA sequence: TGTGCCAGCAGCTCCGGGACTACCACCGGGGAGCTGTTTTTT.